This T cell receptor (beta chain) stems from a study of blood T cell repertoires in COVID-19. This clone was recorded a few times. Here immunoSEQ multiplex PCR was the method, and the copy in TCRdb shows in-frame clones only, minus some. The sample consists of 45,000 to 60,000 clones, more than 75% of them appearing once. In germline, CDR1 is KGHSH, CDR2 LQKENI. CDR3 length equals 14 residues. Trimming left V 2 bases short and J 6 bases short, with 11 bases between. This TCR derives from a man aged 55-75 years with active or convalescent COVID-19. Input material: peripheral blood. The chain employs TRBV18 and TRBJ2-1; D is undetermined. This CDR3 reads CASSPNQLPNEQFF. CDR3 nucleotide sequence: TGTGCCAGCTCACCAAATCAACTCCCCAATGAGCAGTTCTTC.